This is a list of T cell receptor beta chains from one sample in a study of blood T cells in healthy people across ages. TCRdb fed the 5' RACE reads into MiXCR, producing one record per CDR3 protein. The sample shows hundreds of thousands of distinct CDR3 sequences, roughly 58% of them seen only once. The sequenced sample was blood. Every receptor here comes from a man aged 55-75 years in good health. Both conserved end residues are trimmed from each CDR3.

V gene: TRBV7-2; CDR3 protein: ASRPGLSTDTQY
V gene: TRBV10-2; CDR3 protein: ASSQGTGLERF
V gene: TRBV20-1; CDR3 protein: SARRTSGSYNEQF
V gene: TRBV2; CDR3 protein: ASRYDGPGPTQY
V gene: TRBV24-1; CDR3 protein: ATSGARDGYGYT
V gene: TRBV20-1; CDR3 protein: SAARQGLTPLH
V gene: TRBV9; CDR3 protein: ASGGRVTSGANEQF
V gene: TRBV20-1; CDR3 protein: SARVKDYGYT
V gene: TRBV18; CDR3 protein: ASSPSLGPGEGYT
V gene: TRBV5-1; CDR3 protein: ASSLRFDGSEQF
V gene: TRBV6-6; CDR3 protein: ASSTVQGSGANVLT
V gene: TRBV27; CDR3 protein: ASSFLDRGSGANVLT
V gene: TRBV5-1; CDR3 protein: ASSLRTEENEKLF
V gene: TRBV7-2; CDR3 protein: ASSPTRQGLEAF
V gene: TRBV6-1; CDR3 protein: ASRTPGETQY
V gene: TRBV24-1; CDR3 protein: ATSDPPRETQY
V gene: TRBV7-6; CDR3 protein: ASSQGQGGPGELF
V gene: TRBV9; CDR3 protein: ASSFGQGASEQF